What follows are 17 T cell receptor beta chains derived from one specimen sequenced in a study of blood T cell repertoires in COVID-19 (dated by TCRdb to 2020 to 2021). Libraries came from the immunoSEQ multiplex PCR assay. What TCRdb holds here is the immuneACCESS table cut down to in-frame rearrangements. Part of the clones is not present; checked against another copy, under half of the missing clones reflect an unresolved V gene, and the others are unexplained. Within this sample are fewer than 130,000 clones, with 80% to 90% of them counted one time only. Jointly, the top ten make up 16% of the sample. The sample was peripheral blood. These receptors were collected from a woman aged 55-69 years with acute or convalescent COVID-19.

V usage is TRBV19 and J usage is TRBJ1-4; weak D call: TRBD1 (5 bases). Germline V gene data show CDR1 as LNHDA and CDR2 as SQIVND (reference sequence). Trimming took off 1 base at V and 1 base at J, with 16 bases between the two ends. This CDR3 spans 18 amino acids. This chain's CDR3 is CASSIGAREKGTNEKLFF. The CDR3 DNA follows: TGTGCCAGTAGTATAGGGGCCAGGGAAAAGGGAACTAATGAAAAACTGTTTTTT.

V usage is TRBV6-2 or TRBV6-3 and J usage is TRBJ1-2, with 7 bases fitting TRBD1. Looked up from germline, CDR1 is MNHEY and CDR2 is SVGEGT. Germline trimming cut 6 bases from V and 2 bases from J; bases unmatched to any gene: 6. The CDR3 sequence is 14 residues long. CDR3 sequence reads: CASSRQGRNYGYTF. The CDR3 nucleotides are TGTGCCAGCAGCCGACAGGGTCGAAACTATGGCTACACCTTC.

This clone was counted between two and nine times. The chain has TRBV3-1 (or the pseudogene TRBV3-2) and TRBJ2-3; D is undetermined. Germline assignment: CDR1 LGHDT and CDR2 YNNKEL (reference sequence). The CDR3 covers 15 residues. V lost 0 bases, J lost 1 base, and 8 bases lay in between. CDR3 sequence: CASSQDVTGTDTQYF. In DNA form, the CDR3 reads TGTGCCAGCAGCCAAGACGTGACTGGCACAGATACGCAGTATTTT.

The V gene is TRBV12-3 or TRBV12-4, the J gene TRBJ2-1; no firm D call. This CDR3 contains 13 residues. V lost 3 bases and J 7 bases, leaving 10 bases between the germline ends. The CDR3 DNA reads as TGTGCCAGCAGTTTTAACACCTTGAATGAGCAGTTCTTC. Encoded protein: CASSFNTLNEQFF.

The rearrangement links TRBV29-1 to TRBJ2-5; maybe TRBD1 (7 bases). This CDR3 is built from 12 residues. The germline gives CDR1 SQVTM, CDR2 ANQGSEA. The V gene lost 6 bases and the J gene lost 3 bases, with 11 bases spanning the gap. CDR3: CSVGGTEETQYF. CDR3 bases: TGCAGCGTAGGGGGGACAGAAGAGACCCAGTACTTC.

The genes are TRBV5-1 and TRBJ2-3, with D tentatively TRBD2 (6 bases). The length of the CDR3 is 13 residues. Trimming stripped 7 bases from V and 1 base from J, with 10 bases between. CDR1 and CDR2 (germline): SGHRS, YFSETQ. CDR3: CASSPGGTDTQYF. The DNA for the CDR3 is TGCGCCAGCTCCCCGGGGGGCACAGATACGCAGTATTTT.

This chain links TRBV6-5 with TRBJ1-1; 9 positions agree with TRBD1. CDR1 is MNHEY and CDR2 is SVGAGI in the germline V gene. Losses at the gene ends were 5 bases for V and 4 bases for J; bases not matched to a gene: 8. The CDR3 totals 15 residues. As DNA, the CDR3 is TGTGCCAGCAGTCCCCGGGACAGGGCTCGCACTGAAGCTTTCTTT. This encodes CASSPRDRARTEAFF.

The V call is TRBV7-2, the J call TRBJ2-5; no reliable D call. Germline V CDR1 and CDR2: SGHTA, FQGNSA. Between the trimmed V and J ends, which lost 5 bases and 4 bases, there was a span of 14 bases. This CDR3 is 14 amino acids long. The CDR3 DNA reads as TGTGCCAGCAGCCCCCCCGCGCGGAGAGAGACCCAGTACTTC. It encodes CASSPPARRETQYF. Combining the CDR3 with reference TRBV7-2 and TRBJ2-5 gives the whole variable domain GAGVSQSPSNKVTEKGKDVELRCDPISGHTALYWYRQSLGQGLEFLIYFQGNSAPDKSGLPSDRFSAERTGGSVSTLTIQRTQQEDSAVYLCASSPPARRETQYFGPGTRLLVL.

In its sample, this clone was seen a few times. Additional DNA sequences in this sample encode the identical CDR3. This chain joins TRBV6-1 and TRBJ2-7; 10 bases agree with TRBD2. Trimming cost V 0 bases and J 3 bases; bases outside gene matches: 2. The CDR3 is made up of 15 amino acids. Germline loops: CDR1 MNHNS, CDR2 SASEGT. CDR3 residues: CASSEASGGIYEQYF. The DNA of the CDR3 is TGTGCCAGCAGTGAAGCTAGCGGGGGGATCTACGAGCAGTACTTC.

V gene TRBV19 combines with J gene TRBJ1-2; D gene ambiguous. Germline lookup yields CDR1 LNHDA and CDR2 SQIVND (reference sequence). There are 11 residues in the CDR3. V dropped 7 bases and J dropped 4 bases, with 7 bases sitting between them. In nucleotides, the CDR3 is TGTGCCAGTATGGCTTTCTATGGCTACACCTTC. Its protein product is CASMAFYGYTF.

The V and J genes are TRBV6-1 and TRBJ1-5; D is unclear. Germline V gene sequence: CDR1 MNHNS, CDR2 SASEGT. Trimming shortened V by 2 bases and J by 4 bases, and 6 bases separated the two germline ends. The CDR3 runs 13 residues. Here the CDR3 reads CASSERENQPQHF. The CDR3 DNA reads TGTGCCAGCAGTGAACGGGAGAATCAGCCCCAGCATTTT.

This clone was seen a single time. The chain combines TRBV13 with TRBJ1-1; 9 bases are shared with TRBD1. The CDR3 is made up of 18 amino acids. J lost 7 bases, V lost 2 bases, and 17 bases had no gene match. Germline CDR1 PRHDT, CDR2 FYEKMQ (reference sequence). CDR3 sequence (DNA): TGTGCCAGCAGCTTAACTACGGGACAGGGATCTGCGGAGAATGAAGCTTTCTTT. Its protein is CASSLTTGQGSAENEAFF. The entire variable domain, with the rest obtained from reference TRBV13 and TRBJ1-1, is as follows: AAGVIQSPRHLIKEKRETATLKCYPIPRHDTVYWYQQGPGQDPQFLISFYEKMQSDKGSIPDRFSAQQFSDYHSELNMSSLELGDSALYFCASSLTTGQGSAENEAFFGQGTRLTVV.

The J gene is TRBJ1-6, the V gene TRBV9, with D unresolved. This CDR3 region has 16 residues. CDR1 and CDR2 (germline): SGDLS, YYNGEE. V lost 2 bases to trimming and J lost 0 bases, with 9 bases between them. CDR3 amino acids: CASSVSTSSYNSPLHF. CDR3 in DNA: TGTGCCAGCAGCGTTTCCACGAGCTCCTATAATTCACCCCTCCACTTT.

As DNA, the CDR3 is TGTGCTAGTGGTCCGGTGACTAGCGGGGGGGCTGGAACCGGGGAGCTGTTTTTT. This translates into CASGPVTSGGAGTGELFF. This rearrangement joins TRBV12-5 to TRBJ2-2; TRBD2 agrees at 14 bases. The CDR3 spans 18 residues. V shed 5 bases and J 5 bases; nucleotides not matched to a gene: 10. Per the germline V gene, CDR1 is LGHNT and CDR2 is FRNRAP.

The chain carries TRBV5-4 and TRBJ2-7, with 7 bases identical to TRBD2. The V segment lost 0 bases and the J segment 6 bases; nucleotides outside the gene matches: 6. This CDR3 has 14 amino acids. The germline V gene encodes CDR1 SGHNT and CDR2 YYREEE (reference sequence). In nucleotides, the CDR3 is TGTGCCAGCAGCTTGGCCGGGGGGAGCCGCGAGCAGTACTTC. It yields the protein CASSLAGGSREQYF.

The chain links TRBV24-1 to TRBJ2-7; tentatively, D is TRBD2 (5 bases). V lost 3 bases and J 3 bases, leaving 8 bases between the germline ends. This CDR3 is 13 amino acids long. The germline gives CDR1 KGHDR, CDR2 SFDVKD. In nucleotides, the CDR3 is TGTGCCACCAGTGATCCCCGGGACTACGAGCAGTACTTC. Protein: CATSDPRDYEQYF.

The CDR3 sequence is CASSLARQSSTDTQYF. CDR3 coding DNA: TGTGCCAGCAGCTTAGCGCGACAGTCAAGCACAGATACGCAGTATTTT. This chain uses TRBV7-2 with TRBJ2-3; tentatively, D is TRBD1 (5 bases). Germline loops: CDR1 SGHTA, CDR2 FQGNSA. Trimming took 0 bases from V and 0 from J, leaving 10 bases between them. This CDR3 has 16 amino acids. Supplemented by reference TRBV7-2 and TRBJ2-3, the full variable domain reads GAGVSQSPSNKVTEKGKDVELRCDPISGHTALYWYRQSLGQGLEFLIYFQGNSAPDKSGLPSDRFSAERTGGSVSTLTIQRTQQEDSAVYLCASSLARQSSTDTQYFGPGTRLTVL.